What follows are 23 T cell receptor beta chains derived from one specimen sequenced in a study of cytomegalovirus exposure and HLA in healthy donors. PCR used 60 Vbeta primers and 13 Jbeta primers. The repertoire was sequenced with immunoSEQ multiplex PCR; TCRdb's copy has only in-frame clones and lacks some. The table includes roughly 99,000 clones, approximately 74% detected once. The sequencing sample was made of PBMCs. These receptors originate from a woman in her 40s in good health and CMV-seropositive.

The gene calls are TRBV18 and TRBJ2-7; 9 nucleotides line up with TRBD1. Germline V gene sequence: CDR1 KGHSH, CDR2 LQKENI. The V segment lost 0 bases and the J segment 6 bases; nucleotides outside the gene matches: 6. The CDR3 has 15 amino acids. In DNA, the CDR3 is TGTGCCAGCTCACCACCGACAGGGGGACGAGGCGAGCAGTACTTC. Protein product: CASSPPTGGRGEQYF.

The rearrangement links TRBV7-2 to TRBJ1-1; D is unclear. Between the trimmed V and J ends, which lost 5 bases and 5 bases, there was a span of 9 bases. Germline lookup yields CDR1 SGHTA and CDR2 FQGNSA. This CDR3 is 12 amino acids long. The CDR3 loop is CASSAYGTEAFF. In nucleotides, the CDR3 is TGTGCCAGCAGCGCGTACGGGACTGAAGCTTTCTTT.

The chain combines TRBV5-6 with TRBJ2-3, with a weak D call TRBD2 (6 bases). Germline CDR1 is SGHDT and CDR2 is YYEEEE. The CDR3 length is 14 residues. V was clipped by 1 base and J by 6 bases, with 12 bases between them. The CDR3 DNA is TGTGCCAGCAGCTTGTCCGGAGGGACGGATACGCAGTATTTT. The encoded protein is CASSLSGGTDTQYF. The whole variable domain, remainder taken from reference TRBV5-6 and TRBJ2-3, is DAGVTQSPTHLIKTRGQQVTLRCSPKSGHDTVSWYQQALGQGPQFIFQYYEEEERQRGNFPDRFSGHQFPNYSSELNVNALLLGDSALYLCASSLSGGTDTQYFGPGTRLTVL.

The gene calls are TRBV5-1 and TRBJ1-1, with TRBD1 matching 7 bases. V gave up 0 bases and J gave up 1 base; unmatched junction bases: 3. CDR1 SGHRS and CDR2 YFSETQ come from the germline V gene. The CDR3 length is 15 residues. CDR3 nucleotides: TGCGCCAGCAGCTTGGCGGCAGGGGGGAACACTGAAGCTTTCTTT. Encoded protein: CASSLAAGGNTEAFF.

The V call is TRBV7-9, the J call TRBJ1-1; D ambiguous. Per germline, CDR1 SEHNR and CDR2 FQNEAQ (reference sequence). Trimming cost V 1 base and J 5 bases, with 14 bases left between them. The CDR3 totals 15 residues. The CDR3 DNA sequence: TGTGCCAGCAGCTTAGAGGCCGGGTTTGCAACTGAAGCTTTCTTT. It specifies CASSLEAGFATEAFF.

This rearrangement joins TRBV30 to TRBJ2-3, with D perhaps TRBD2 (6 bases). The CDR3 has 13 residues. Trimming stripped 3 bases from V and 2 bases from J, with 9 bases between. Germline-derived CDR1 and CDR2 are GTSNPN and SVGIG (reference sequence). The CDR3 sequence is CAWRAGSTDTQYF. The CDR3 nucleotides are TGTGCCTGGAGGGCGGGATCCACAGATACGCAGTATTTT.

The CDR3 here is CASSLGSGGRQPQHF. The CDR3, as DNA: TGCGCCAGCAGCTTGGGGTCGGGGGGCAGGCAGCCCCAGCATTTT. The J gene is TRBJ1-5, the V gene TRBV5-1; a weak D match, TRBD1 (6 bases). The germline gives CDR1 SGHRS, CDR2 YFSETQ. CDR3 length: 15 amino acids. The V and J ends lost 0 bases and 7 bases respectively, with 14 bases between them.

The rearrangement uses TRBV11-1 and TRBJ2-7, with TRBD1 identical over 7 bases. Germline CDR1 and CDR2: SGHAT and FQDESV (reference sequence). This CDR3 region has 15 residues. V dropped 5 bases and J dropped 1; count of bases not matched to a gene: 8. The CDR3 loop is CASSTPGTASYEQYF. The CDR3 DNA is TGTGCCAGCAGCACCCCCGGGACAGCTTCCTACGAGCAGTACTTC. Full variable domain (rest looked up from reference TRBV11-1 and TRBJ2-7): EAEVAQSPRYKITEKSQAVAFWCDPISGHATLYWYRQILGQGPELLVQFQDESVVDDSQLPKDRFSAERLKGVDSTLKIQPAELGDSAMYLCASSTPGTASYEQYFGPGTRLTVT.

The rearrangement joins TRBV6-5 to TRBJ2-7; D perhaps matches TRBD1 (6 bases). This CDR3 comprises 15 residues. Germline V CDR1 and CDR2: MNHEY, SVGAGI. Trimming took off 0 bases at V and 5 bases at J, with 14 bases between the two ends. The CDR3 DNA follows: TGTGCCAGCAGTTACTCCCTACAGGGCCCCCACGAGCAGTACTTC. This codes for CASSYSLQGPHEQYF.

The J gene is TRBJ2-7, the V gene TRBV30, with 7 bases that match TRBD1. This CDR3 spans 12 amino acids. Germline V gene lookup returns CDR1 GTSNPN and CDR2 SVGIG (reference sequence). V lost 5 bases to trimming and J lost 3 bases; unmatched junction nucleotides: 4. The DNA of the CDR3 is TGTGCCTGGCGACAGGGTTTCTACGAGCAGTACTTC. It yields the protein CAWRQGFYEQYF.

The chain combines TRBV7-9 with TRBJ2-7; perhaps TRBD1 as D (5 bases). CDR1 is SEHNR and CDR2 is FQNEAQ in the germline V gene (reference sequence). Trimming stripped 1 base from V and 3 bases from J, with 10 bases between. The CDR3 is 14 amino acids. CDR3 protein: CASSLEPTDYEQYF. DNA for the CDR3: TGTGCCAGCAGCTTAGAACCGACAGACTACGAGCAGTACTTC.

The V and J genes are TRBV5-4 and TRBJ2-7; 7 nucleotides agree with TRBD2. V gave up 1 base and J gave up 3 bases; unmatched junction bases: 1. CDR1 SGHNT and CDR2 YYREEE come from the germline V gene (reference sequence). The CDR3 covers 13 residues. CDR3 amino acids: CASSLRGVYEQYF. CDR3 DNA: TGTGCCAGCAGCTTGCGGGGGGTCTACGAGCAGTACTTC.

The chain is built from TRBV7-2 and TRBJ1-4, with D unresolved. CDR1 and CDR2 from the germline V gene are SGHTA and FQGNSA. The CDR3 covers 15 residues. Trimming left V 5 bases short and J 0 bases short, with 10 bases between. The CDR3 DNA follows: TGTGCCAGCAGCCCCCAGCGGGCAACTAATGAAAAACTGTTTTTT. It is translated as CASSPQRATNEKLFF.

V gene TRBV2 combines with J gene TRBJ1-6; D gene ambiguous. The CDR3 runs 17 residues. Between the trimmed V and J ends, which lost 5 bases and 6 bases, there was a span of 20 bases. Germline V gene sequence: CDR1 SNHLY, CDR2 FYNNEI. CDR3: CASSPQRARIFNSPLHF. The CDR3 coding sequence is TGTGCCAGCAGTCCTCAGCGGGCGCGAATTTTTAATTCACCCCTCCACTTT.

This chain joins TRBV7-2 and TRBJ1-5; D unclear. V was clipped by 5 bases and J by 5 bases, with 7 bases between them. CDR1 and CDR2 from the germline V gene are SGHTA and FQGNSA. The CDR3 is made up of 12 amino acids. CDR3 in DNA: TGTGCCAGCAGCCAAGACTATCAGCCCCAGCATTTT. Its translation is CASSQDYQPQHF.

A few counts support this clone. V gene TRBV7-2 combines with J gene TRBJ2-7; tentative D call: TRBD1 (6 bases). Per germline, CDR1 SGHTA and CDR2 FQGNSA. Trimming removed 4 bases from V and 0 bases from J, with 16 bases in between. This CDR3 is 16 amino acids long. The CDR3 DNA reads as TGTGCCAGCAGCTCTCGTGGACAGAAGAGCTCCTACGAGCAGTACTTC. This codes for CASSSRGQKSSYEQYF.

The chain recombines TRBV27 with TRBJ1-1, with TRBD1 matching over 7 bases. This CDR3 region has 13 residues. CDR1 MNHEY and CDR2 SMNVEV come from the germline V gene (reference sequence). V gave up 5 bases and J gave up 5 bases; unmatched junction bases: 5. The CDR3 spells CASSPTGYTEAFF. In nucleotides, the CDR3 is TGTGCCAGCAGTCCGACAGGGTATACTGAAGCTTTCTTT.

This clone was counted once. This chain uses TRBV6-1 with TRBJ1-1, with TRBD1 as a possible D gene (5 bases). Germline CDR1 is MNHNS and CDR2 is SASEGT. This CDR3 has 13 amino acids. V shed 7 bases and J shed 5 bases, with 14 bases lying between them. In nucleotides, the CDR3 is TGTGCCAGCACCACGGACGGGGGGACTGAAGCTTTCTTT. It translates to CASTTDGGTEAFF.

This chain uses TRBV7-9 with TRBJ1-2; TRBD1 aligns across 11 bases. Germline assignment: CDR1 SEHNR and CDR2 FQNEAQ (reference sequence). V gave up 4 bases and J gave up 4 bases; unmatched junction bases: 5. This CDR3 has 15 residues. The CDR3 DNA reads TGTGCCAGCAGCTCCGGACAGGGGGCCGGCTATGGCTACACCTTC. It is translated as CASSSGQGAGYGYTF.

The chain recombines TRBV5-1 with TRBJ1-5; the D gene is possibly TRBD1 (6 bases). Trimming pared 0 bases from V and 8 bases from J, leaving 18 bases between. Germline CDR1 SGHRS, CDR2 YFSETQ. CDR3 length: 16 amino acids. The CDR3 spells CASSLAPQGSGEPQHF. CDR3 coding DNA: TGCGCCAGCAGCTTGGCCCCCCAGGGGTCCGGTGAGCCCCAGCATTTT.

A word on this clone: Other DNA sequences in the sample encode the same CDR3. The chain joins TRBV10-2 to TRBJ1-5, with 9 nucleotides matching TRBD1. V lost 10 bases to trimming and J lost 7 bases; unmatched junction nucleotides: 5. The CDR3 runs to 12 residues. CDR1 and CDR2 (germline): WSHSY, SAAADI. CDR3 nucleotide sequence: TGCGCCACCGGGACAGGGAACCAGCCCCAGCATTTT. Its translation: CATGTGNQPQHF.

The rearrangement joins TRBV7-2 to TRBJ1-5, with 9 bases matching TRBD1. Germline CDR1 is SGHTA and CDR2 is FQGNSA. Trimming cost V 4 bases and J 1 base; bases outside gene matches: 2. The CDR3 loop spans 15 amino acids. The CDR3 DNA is TGTGCCAGCAGCTACGGGACAGGGAGCAATCAGCCCCAGCATTTT. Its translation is CASSYGTGSNQPQHF.

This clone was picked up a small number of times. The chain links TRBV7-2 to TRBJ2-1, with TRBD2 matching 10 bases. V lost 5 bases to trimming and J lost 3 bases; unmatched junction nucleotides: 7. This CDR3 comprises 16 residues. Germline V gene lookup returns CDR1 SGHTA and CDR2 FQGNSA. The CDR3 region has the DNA TGTGCCAGCAGCATACTAGCGGGGTTGGGCTACAATGAGCAGTTCTTC. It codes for CASSILAGLGYNEQFF.